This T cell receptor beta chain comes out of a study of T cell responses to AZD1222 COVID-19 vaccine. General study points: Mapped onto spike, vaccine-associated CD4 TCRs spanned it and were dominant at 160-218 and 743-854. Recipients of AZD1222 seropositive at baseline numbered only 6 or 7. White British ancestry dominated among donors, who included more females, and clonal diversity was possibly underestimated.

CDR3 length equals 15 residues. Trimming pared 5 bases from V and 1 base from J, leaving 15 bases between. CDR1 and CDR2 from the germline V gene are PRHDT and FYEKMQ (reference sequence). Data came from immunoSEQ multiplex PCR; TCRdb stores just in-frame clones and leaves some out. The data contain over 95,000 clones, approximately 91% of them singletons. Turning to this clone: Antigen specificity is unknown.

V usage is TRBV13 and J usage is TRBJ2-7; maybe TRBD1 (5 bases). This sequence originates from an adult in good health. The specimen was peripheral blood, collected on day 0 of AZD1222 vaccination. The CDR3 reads CASSGRQTASYEQYF. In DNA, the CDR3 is TGTGCCAGCAGCGGTCGACAGACCGCTTCCTACGAGCAGTACTTC.